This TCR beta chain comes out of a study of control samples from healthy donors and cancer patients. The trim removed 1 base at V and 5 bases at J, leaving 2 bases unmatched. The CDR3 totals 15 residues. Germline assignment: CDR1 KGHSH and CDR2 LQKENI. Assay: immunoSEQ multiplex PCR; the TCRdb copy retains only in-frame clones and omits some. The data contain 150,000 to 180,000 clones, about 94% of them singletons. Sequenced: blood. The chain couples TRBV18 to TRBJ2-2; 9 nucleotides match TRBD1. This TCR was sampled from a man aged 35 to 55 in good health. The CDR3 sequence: CASSPLQGATGELFF. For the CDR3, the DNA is TGTGCCAGCTCACCACTACAGGGGGCTACCGGGGAGCTGTTTTTT.